The TCR beta chain described here comes from a study of T-cell memory formation after mild COVID-19 (dated by TCRdb to the early 2020s). In terms of the full investigation: Most TCR sequence clusters were specific to one of the two donors. In a couple of donors, T-cell clones that expanded and contracted after mild COVID-19 were tracked by sequencing TCRalpha and TCRbeta repertoires over time. The cohort was made up of two young adult volunteers, one female and one male, who were previously healthy. What the study reported, not specific to this receptor: SARS-CoV-2 specificity of the second-wave clones peaking on day 37 was not confirmed. Contracting CD4+ clones turned up mainly in the CM and EM memory subsets, whereas EMRA was where CD8+ clones were enriched. Clones that contracted from day 15 to 85 showed balanced CD4/CD8 phenotypes, whereas a second wave of clones that expanded from day 15 to 37 leaned towards CD4+. Only two mild cases were covered in the study, and larger cohorts including severe cases with pre-infection samples were considered necessary. Some responding clones were detected in pre-infection memory, which suggested that pre-existing cross-reactive memory T cells had joined the SARS-CoV-2 response.

This clonotype has more than one count but fewer than ten. The specificity of this receptor is unknown. Per-nucleotide qualities are absent, and no much larger clonotype sits a single base away. Ficoll-Paque density gradient centrifugation was the method used to isolate PBMCs. Sequencer: Illumina NovaSeq 6000. cDNA libraries for TCRalpha and TCRbeta were prepared by 5'RACE using constant-segment primers, with sample barcodes and unique molecular identifiers added. RNA was extracted from every sample with Trizol reagent. Library amplification was performed in two PCR steps, and a second sample barcode and Illumina TruSeq adapters were introduced in the second step. The libraries were sequenced on an Illumina NovaSeq using 2 x 150 bp paired-end reads. In the original analysis: The reads were demultiplexed and collapsed into UMI-guided consensus sequences using migec v1.2.7. Using mixcr v2.1.11, UMI consensuses were aligned to TRA and TRB V and J templates and then assembled into clonotypes. Clonotypes were classified as expanded or contracted when called significant by both edgeR and NoisET, with noise models trained on biological replicates. For edgeR calls, the thresholds were a false discovery rate-adjusted p below 0.01 and a log2 fold-change of 1. As an exploratory analysis of dynamics, PCA with hierarchical clustering was applied to max-normalized trajectories of the 1000 most abundant clonotypes. Separately sequenced CD4+ and CD8+ repertoires were used to assign the CD4 or CD8 phenotype of responding clones. TCRdb's own reprocessing of the public reads used fastp at Q25 and MiXCR and kept productive beta chains. Identical CDR3 protein sequences are pooled into one entry, listed with their most common genes and DNA. TCRdb's processing, not the authors' own work, is the source of the V and J calls. The sample yields around 400,000 distinct CDR3 sequences; roughly 24% were counted once. The ten largest account for 8.5% to 10% of the sample.

V loses 4 bases, J loses 0 bases, and the germline ends lie 16 bases apart. Counted from cysteine to phenylalanine, this CDR3 has 18 amino acids. Only CDR3 DNA is held: 54 bases, read in frame from base 1. Per the germline V gene, MNHEY is the CDR1 and SVGEGT is the CDR2. The clonotype originates from an adult woman who had mild COVID-19 (a few samples of this study predate the infection). The sample titles of this study are shuffled in the database, so cell type and time point are left out; the donor was told from shared clones. Material: PBMCs or a T cell subset sorted from them (not recorded which). This receptor chain uses TRBV6-2 or TRBV6-3 and TRBJ1-6; the D gene remains uncertain. Here is the DNA: TGTGCCAGCAGTTCCCCGGGCAGACCGAGCTCCTATAATTCACCCCTCCACTTT. Its coded protein is CASSSPGRPSSYNSPLHF.